The 22 T cell receptor beta chains reported below all come from one sample, sequenced in a study of blood T cell repertoires in COVID-19 (dated by TCRdb to between 2020 and 2021). The library was built by means of the immunoSEQ multiplex PCR assay. As stored in TCRdb, this immuneACCESS dataset retains in-frame rearrangements with V and J assigned. A fraction of the clones does not appear; measured against another copy, unresolved V genes explain less than half of the discrepancy, and the remainder lacks a known reason. The sample contains about 140,000 clones, about 72% of them found a single time. Roughly 9.7% of the sample is in the top ten clones. The sequencing sample was made of peripheral blood. The receptors stem from a man aged 55 to 70 who had recovered from COVID-19.

This chain links TRBV15 with TRBJ2-2; 11 nucleotides line up with TRBD2. This CDR3 is 15 amino acids long. Germline values: CDR1 LNHNV, CDR2 YYDKDF (reference sequence). V was clipped by 5 bases and J by 3 bases; unmatched bases: 2. CDR3 in DNA: TGTGCCACCAGCGGGGGACTAGCGGACACCGGGGAGCTGTTTTTT. It specifies CATSGGLADTGELFF.

The chain employs TRBV29-1 and TRBJ1-2; D is undetermined. The germline gives CDR1 SQVTM, CDR2 ANQGSEA. This CDR3 is built from 12 residues. The V gene lost 7 bases and the J gene lost 8 bases, with 17 bases spanning the gap. CDR3 protein: CSGGDQSGGYTF. CDR3 bases: TGCAGCGGCGGAGACCAATCCGGGGGCTACACCTTC.

This chain links TRBV6-1 with TRBJ1-5; D call uncertain. The CDR3 is 16 residues long. Trimming pared 0 bases from V and 5 bases from J, leaving 14 bases between. The germline V gene encodes CDR1 MNHNS and CDR2 SASEGT. This chain's CDR3 is CASSEALALAHQPQHF. For the CDR3, the DNA is TGTGCCAGCAGTGAAGCGTTGGCATTAGCCCATCAGCCCCAGCATTTT.

The rearrangement links TRBV4-2 to TRBJ2-4; 9 nucleotides match TRBD1. In germline, CDR1 is LGHNA, CDR2 YNFKEQ. The V segment lost 4 bases and the J segment 4 bases; nucleotides outside the gene matches: 8. This CDR3 contains 16 residues. CDR3 protein: CASSLLPGTGKNIQYF. The CDR3 DNA follows: TGTGCCAGCAGCCTTCTCCCCGGGACAGGGAAAAACATTCAGTACTTC.

The rearrangement links TRBV5-4 to TRBJ2-7, with a weak D call TRBD1 (5 bases). Trimming took off 1 base at V and 4 bases at J, with 12 bases between the two ends. Germline V gives CDR1 SGHNT, CDR2 YYREEE (reference sequence). The CDR3 has 14 residues. The CDR3 loop reads CASSLQGGEYEQYF. The CDR3, as DNA: TGTGCCAGCAGCTTGCAGGGTGGAGAATACGAGCAGTACTTC. Looking up the rest from reference TRBV5-4 and TRBJ2-7 gives the full variable domain: ETGVTQSPTHLIKTRGQQVTLRCSSQSGHNTVSWYQQALGQGPQFIFQYYREEENGRGNFPPRFSGLQFPNYSSELNVNALELDDSALYLCASSLQGGEYEQYFGPGTRLTVT.

The sample holds a few counts of this clone. This sequence joins TRBV19 and TRBJ2-4; the D gene is possibly TRBD2 (6 bases). The CDR3 is 16 amino acids. CDR1 is LNHDA and CDR2 is SQIVND in the germline V gene (reference sequence). V lost 6 bases to trimming and J lost 3 bases, with 18 bases between them. The CDR3 region is CASRSPEGIGKNIQYF. The CDR3 DNA sequence: TGTGCCAGTAGATCCCCGGAGGGAATAGGCAAAAACATTCAGTACTTC.

The chain links TRBV19 to TRBJ1-5; 9 bases are a match to TRBD1. The V and J ends lost 5 bases and 8 bases, in that order; junction bases with no gene match: 7. Germline V gene sequence: CDR1 LNHDA, CDR2 SQIVND (reference sequence). The CDR3 has 14 residues. The CDR3 region is CASSGQGMSEPQHF. DNA of the CDR3: TGTGCCAGTAGTGGACAGGGGATGAGCGAGCCCCAGCATTTT.

The chain employs TRBV6-2 or TRBV6-3 and TRBJ2-1; unclear D gene. Trimming shortened V by 2 bases and J by 6 bases, and 11 bases separated the two germline ends. Germline lookup yields CDR1 MNHEY and CDR2 SVGEGT. The CDR3 runs to 14 residues. The CDR3 bases are TGTGCCAGCAGTTACCGCGCCCAACTCAATGAGCAGTTCTTC. This codes for CASSYRAQLNEQFF.

The chain is built from TRBV29-1 and TRBJ2-2; 13 nucleotides line up with TRBD2. CDR3 length: 14 amino acids. The germline gives CDR1 SQVTM, CDR2 ANQGSEA. The trim removed 7 bases at V and 7 bases at J, leaving 6 bases unmatched. DNA of the CDR3: TGCAGCGCGGGGACTAGCGGGACAATCGGGGAGCTGTTTTTT. Protein product: CSAGTSGTIGELFF.

This chain links TRBV24-1 with TRBJ2-5; 11 positions agree with TRBD2. CDR1 is KGHDR and CDR2 is SFDVKD in the germline V gene. J was trimmed by 4 bases and V by 4 bases; bases with no gene match: 10. The CDR3 extends over 17 amino acids. The CDR3 loop is CATSDRKTSGSRETQYF. The CDR3 DNA follows: TGTGCCACCAGTGACCGAAAAACTAGCGGGAGCAGAGAGACCCAGTACTTC.

CDR3 bases: TGTGCCAGCAGCGTACCGGGACAGGGGTCTGGAAACACCATATATTTT. Translation: CASSVPGQGSGNTIYF. This chain links TRBV9 with TRBJ1-3, with 10 bases identical to TRBD1. Germline lookup yields CDR1 SGDLS and CDR2 YYNGEE. This CDR3 has 16 residues. The ends lost 1 base at V and 1 base at J; junction bases unmatched: 2. The full variable domain, rest sourced from reference TRBV9 and TRBJ1-3, is DSGVTQTPKHLITATGQRVTLRCSPRSGDLSVYWYQQSLDQGLQFLIQYYNGEERAKGNILERFSAQQFPDLHSELNLSSLELGDSALYFCASSVPGQGSGNTIYFGEGSWLTVV.

CDR3 loop: CASSYPGQGGSPLHF. For the CDR3, the DNA is TGTGCCAGCAGTTATCCGGGACAGGGGGGTTCACCCCTCCACTTT. The chain is built from TRBV6-2 or TRBV6-3 and TRBJ1-6, with TRBD1 identical over 11 bases. V trimming: 3 bases; J trimming: 9 bases; junction bases outside the gene matches: 4. The germline V gene has CDR1 MNHEY and CDR2 SVGEGT. The CDR3 totals 15 residues.

This clone has at least ten counts. The rearrangement joins TRBV2 to TRBJ1-1, with D possibly TRBD1 on 6 matching bases. Trimming removed 2 bases from V and 4 bases from J, with 11 bases in between. This CDR3 spans 14 amino acids. Per germline, CDR1 SNHLY and CDR2 FYNNEI. CDR3 sequence reads: CASSEYLGGTEAFF. The DNA of the CDR3 is TGTGCCAGCAGTGAATATTTAGGGGGCACTGAAGCTTTCTTT.

This clone was counted between two and nine times. The rearrangement links TRBV13 to TRBJ2-1, with D uncertain. V gave up 0 bases and J gave up 8 bases, with 11 bases separating them. The CDR3 length is 14 residues. In germline, CDR1 is PRHDT, CDR2 FYEKMQ (reference sequence). The CDR3 nucleotides are TGTGCCAGCAGCTTAGGAAGGCAGGTCGATGAGCAGTTCTTC. Protein: CASSLGRQVDEQFF.

J is TRBJ1-3 and V is TRBV7-9; TRBD1 matches at 7 bases. V shed 9 bases and J 3 bases; nucleotides not matched to a gene: 8. Per germline, CDR1 SEHNR and CDR2 FQNEAQ (reference sequence). The CDR3 sequence is 14 residues long. In nucleotides, the CDR3 is TGTGCCAGTCGACAGGGCGAATATGGAAACACCATATATTTT. As protein: CASRQGEYGNTIYF.

For this clone: Within the sample, other DNA sequences also encode this same CDR3. This chain connects TRBV7-2 to TRBJ1-2; maybe TRBD1 (6 bases). Germline CDR1 SGHTA, CDR2 FQGNSA. V was shortened by 5 bases and J by 2 bases, with 12 bases between the two germline ends. The length of the CDR3 is 14 residues. The CDR3 DNA sequence: TGTGCCAGCAGCCTACGGACAGTCAACTATGGCTACACCTTC. Translated, it gives CASSLRTVNYGYTF.

The chain combines TRBV6-5 with TRBJ2-5; perhaps TRBD2 as D (5 bases). Germline V CDR1 and CDR2: MNHEY, SVGAGI. The CDR3 has 14 amino acids. V lost 5 bases and J lost 1, with 11 bases in between. CDR3 DNA: TGTGCCAGCAGTAGAGGGAATTCCCAAGAGACCCAGTACTTC. Its translation: CASSRGNSQETQYF.

The chain is built from TRBV10-3 and TRBJ2-7; 10 bases fit TRBD1. The CDR3 has 13 residues. V shed 6 bases, J shed 5 bases, and the junction held 4 bases outside the gene matches. CDR1 and CDR2 from the germline V gene are ENHRY and SYGVKD. DNA of the CDR3: TGTGCCATCAGGTCCGGGACAGGGGACGAGCAGTACTTC. This sequence encodes CAIRSGTGDEQYF.

V and J are TRBV29-1 and TRBJ1-3; 8 nucleotides align to TRBD1. The CDR3 totals 14 residues. Germline V gene data show CDR1 as SQVTM and CDR2 as ANQGSEA. V trimming: 4 bases; J trimming: 1 base; junction bases outside the gene matches: 3. CDR3 region: CSVGWTGSGNTIYF. CDR3 nucleotides: TGCAGCGTTGGGTGGACAGGGTCTGGAAACACCATATATTTT.

This chain joins TRBV18 and TRBJ1-2; the match to TRBD1 covers 8 bases. Germline V gives CDR1 KGHSH, CDR2 LQKENI. This CDR3 has 12 amino acids. The V gene end was trimmed by 9 bases and the J gene end by 4 bases; junction bases not matched to a gene: 4. CDR3 loop: CASGQGGYGYTF. The CDR3 DNA follows: TGTGCCAGTGGACAGGGCGGCTATGGCTACACCTTC.

This sequence joins TRBV5-1 and TRBJ2-7; D might be TRBD1 (6 bases). V was pared by 0 bases and J by 5 bases, with 12 bases between. CDR1 is SGHRS, CDR2 YFSETQ, per germline. The CDR3 has 14 amino acids. The CDR3 protein is CASSLVDSSNEQYF. The CDR3 DNA is TGCGCCAGCAGCTTGGTGGACAGTTCGAACGAGCAGTACTTC.

In its sample, this clone was seen a few times. The rearrangement links TRBV10-3 to TRBJ2-2, with TRBD2 as a possible D gene (6 bases). The germline CDR1 and CDR2 sequences are ENHRY and SYGVKD. V was trimmed by 2 bases and J by 4 bases, leaving 11 bases between them. CDR3 size: 15 residues. This chain's CDR3 is CAISEGGVGTGELFF. The CDR3 region has the DNA TGTGCCATCAGTGAGGGAGGGGTAGGCACCGGGGAGCTGTTTTTT.